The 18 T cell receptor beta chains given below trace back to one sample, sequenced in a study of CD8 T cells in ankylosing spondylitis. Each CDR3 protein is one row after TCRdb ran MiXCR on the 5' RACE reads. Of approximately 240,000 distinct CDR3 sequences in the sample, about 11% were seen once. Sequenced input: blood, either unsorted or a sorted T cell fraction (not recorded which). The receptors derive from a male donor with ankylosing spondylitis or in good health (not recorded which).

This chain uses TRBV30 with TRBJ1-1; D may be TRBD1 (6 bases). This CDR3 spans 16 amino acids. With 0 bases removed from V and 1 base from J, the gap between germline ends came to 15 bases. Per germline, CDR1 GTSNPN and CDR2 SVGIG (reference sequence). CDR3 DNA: TGTGCCTGGAGTGTAAGGGCAGGGGCTTGGAACACTGAAGCTTTCTTT. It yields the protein CAWSVRAGAWNTEAFF.

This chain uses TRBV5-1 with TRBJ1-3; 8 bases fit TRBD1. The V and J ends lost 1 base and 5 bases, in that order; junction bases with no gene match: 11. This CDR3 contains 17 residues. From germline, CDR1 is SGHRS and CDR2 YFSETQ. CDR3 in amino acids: CASSLTIMTGERNTIYF. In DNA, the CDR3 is TGCGCCAGCAGCTTGACGATTATGACAGGGGAGCGAAACACCATATATTTT.

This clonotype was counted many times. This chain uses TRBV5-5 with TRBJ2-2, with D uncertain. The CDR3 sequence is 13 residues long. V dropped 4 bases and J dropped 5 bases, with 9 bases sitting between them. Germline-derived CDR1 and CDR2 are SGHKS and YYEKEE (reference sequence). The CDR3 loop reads CASSPRTTGELFF. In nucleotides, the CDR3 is TGTGCCAGCAGCCCTCGAACAACCGGGGAGCTGTTTTTT. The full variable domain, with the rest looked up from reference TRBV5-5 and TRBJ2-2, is DAGVTQSPTHLIKTRGQQVTLRCSPISGHKSVSWYQQVLGQGPQFIFQYYEKEERGRGNFPDRFSARQFPNYSSELNVNALLLGDSALYLCASSPRTTGELFFGEGSRLTVL.

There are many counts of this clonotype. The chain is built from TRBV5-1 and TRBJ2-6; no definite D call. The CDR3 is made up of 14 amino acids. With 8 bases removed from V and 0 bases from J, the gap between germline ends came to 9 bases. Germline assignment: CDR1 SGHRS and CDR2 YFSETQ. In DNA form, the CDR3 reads TGCGCCAGTACCGCAGACTCTGGGGCCAACGTCCTGACTTTC. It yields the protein CASTADSGANVLTF.

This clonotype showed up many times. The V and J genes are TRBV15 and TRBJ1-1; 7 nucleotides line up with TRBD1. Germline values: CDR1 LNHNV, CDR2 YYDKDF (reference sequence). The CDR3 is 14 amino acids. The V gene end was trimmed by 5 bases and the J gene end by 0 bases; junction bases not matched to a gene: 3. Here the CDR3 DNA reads TGTGCCACCAGCTTAGACAGGGTGAACACTGAAGCTTTCTTT. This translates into CATSLDRVNTEAFF. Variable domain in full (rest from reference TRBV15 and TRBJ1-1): DAMVIQNPRYQVTQFGKPVTLSCSQTLNHNVMYWYQQKSSQAPKLLFHYYDKDFNNEADTPDNFQSRRPNTSFCFLDIRSPGLGDTAMYLCATSLDRVNTEAFFGQGTRLTVV.

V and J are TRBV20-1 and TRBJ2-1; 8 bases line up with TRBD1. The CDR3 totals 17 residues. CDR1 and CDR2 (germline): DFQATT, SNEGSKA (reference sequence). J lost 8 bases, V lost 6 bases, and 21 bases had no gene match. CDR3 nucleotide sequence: TGCAGTGCCACATGGAGAGGGCGGACAGGGAGTTGGGATGAGCAGTTCTTC. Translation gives CSATWRGRTGSWDEQFF.

In DNA form, the CDR3 reads TGTGCCAGCAGCTTAAACTTACTGGACCGAGAGCTGTTTTTT. Its translation: CASSLNLLDRELFF. V usage is TRBV5-4 and J usage is TRBJ2-2; D gene uncertain. CDR1 is SGHNT and CDR2 is YYREEE in the germline V gene (reference sequence). V was trimmed by 2 bases and J by 11 bases, leaving 16 bases between them. There are 14 residues in the CDR3.

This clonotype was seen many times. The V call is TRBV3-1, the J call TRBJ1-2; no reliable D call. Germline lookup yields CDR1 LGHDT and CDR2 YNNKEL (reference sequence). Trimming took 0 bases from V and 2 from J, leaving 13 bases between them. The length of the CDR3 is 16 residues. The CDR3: CASSQEGLRPNYGYTF. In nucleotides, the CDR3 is TGTGCCAGCAGCCAAGAAGGACTCCGCCCCAACTATGGCTACACCTTC. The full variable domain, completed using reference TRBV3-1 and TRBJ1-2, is DTAVSQTPKYLVTQMGNDKSIKCEQNLGHDTMYWYKQDSKKFLKIMFSYNNKELIINETVPNRFSPKSPDKAHLNLHINSLELGDSAVYFCASSQEGLRPNYGYTFGSGTRLTVV.

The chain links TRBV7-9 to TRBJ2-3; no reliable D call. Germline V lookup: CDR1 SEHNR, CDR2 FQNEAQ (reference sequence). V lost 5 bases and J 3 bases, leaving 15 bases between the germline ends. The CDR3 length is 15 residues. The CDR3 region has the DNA TGTGCCAGCAGCCCCGGCCCAATTGGGACAGATACGCAGTATTTT. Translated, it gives CASSPGPIGTDTQYF.

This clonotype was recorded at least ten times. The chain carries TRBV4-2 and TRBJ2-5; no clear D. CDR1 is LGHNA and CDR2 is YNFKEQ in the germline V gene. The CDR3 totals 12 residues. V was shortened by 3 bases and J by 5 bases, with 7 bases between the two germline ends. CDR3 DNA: TGTGCCAGCAGCCATAGTTCGGAGACCCAGTACTTC. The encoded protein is CASSHSSETQYF.

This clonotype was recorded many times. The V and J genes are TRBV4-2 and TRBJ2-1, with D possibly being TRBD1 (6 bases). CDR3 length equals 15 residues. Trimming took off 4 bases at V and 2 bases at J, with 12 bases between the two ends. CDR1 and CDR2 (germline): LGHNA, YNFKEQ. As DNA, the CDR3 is TGTGCCAGCAGCCTCCACCGGGACACCTACAATGAGCAGTTCTTC. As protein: CASSLHRDTYNEQFF.

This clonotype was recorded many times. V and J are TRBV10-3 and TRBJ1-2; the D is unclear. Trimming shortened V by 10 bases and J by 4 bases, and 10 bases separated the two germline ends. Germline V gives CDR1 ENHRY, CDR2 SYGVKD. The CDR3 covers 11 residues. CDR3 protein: CATSDRYGYTF. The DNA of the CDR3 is TGTGCCACTTCGGATCGCTATGGCTACACCTTC.

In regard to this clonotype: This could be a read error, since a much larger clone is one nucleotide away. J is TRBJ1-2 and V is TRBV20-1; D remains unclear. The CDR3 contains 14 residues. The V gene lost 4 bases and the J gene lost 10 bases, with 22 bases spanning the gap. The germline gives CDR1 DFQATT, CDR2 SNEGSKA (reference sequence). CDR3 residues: CSAKRASTGHDYTF. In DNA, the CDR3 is TGCAGTGCTAAGAGGGCCTCTACCGGCCATGACTACACCTTC.

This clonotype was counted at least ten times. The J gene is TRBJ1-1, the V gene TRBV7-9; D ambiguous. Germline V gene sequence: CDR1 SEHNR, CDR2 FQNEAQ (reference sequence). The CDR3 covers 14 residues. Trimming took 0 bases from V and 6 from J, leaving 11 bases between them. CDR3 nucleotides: TGTGCCAGCAGCTTAGCGTCTTCCGCCCCTGAAGCTTTCTTT. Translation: CASSLASSAPEAFF.

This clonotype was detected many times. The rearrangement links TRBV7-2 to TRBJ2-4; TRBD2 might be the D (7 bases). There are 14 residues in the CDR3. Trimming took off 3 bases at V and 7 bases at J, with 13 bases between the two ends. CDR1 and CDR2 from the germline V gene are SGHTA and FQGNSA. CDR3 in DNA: TGTGCCAGCAGCTTGGGGGGGCTTGGTAACATTCAGTACTTC. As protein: CASSLGGLGNIQYF.

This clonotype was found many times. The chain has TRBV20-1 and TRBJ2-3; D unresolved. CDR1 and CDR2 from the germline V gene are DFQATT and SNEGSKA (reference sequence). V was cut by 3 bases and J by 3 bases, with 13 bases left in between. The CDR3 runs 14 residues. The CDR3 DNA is TGCAGTGCTAGGCCCCCGTTTGGAACAGATACGCAGTATTTT. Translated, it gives CSARPPFGTDTQYF.

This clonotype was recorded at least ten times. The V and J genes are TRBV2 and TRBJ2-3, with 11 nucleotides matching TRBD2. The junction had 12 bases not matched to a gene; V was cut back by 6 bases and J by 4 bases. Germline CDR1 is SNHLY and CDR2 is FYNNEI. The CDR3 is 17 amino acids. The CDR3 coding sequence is TGTGCCAGCAGCGAGGGCAGACTAGCGGGAAGGCCAGATACGCAGTATTTT. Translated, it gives CASSEGRLAGRPDTQYF.

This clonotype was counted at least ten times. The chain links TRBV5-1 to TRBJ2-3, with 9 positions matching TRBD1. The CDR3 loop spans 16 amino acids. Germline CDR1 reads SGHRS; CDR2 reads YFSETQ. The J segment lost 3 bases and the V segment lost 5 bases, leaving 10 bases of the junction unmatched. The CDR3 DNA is TGCGCCAGCAGTTCCTTTACAGGGGGCGGAACAGATACGCAGTATTTT. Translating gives CASSSFTGGGTDTQYF.